Following are 18 T cell receptor beta chains from one sample sequenced in a study of CD8 T cells in ankylosing spondylitis. One entry per CDR3 protein, called by TCRdb with MiXCR from the 5' RACE reads. The profile shows 300,000 to 350,000 distinct CDR3 sequences, 14% to 15% of them singletons. The specimen was blood, either unsorted or a sorted T cell fraction (not recorded which). Source of these receptors: a male donor with ankylosing spondylitis or in good health (not recorded which).

This clonotype showed up many times. The chain uses TRBV9 and TRBJ1-1; possibly TRBD1 for D (5 bases). The germline V and J ends were trimmed by 1 base and 2 bases, with 9 bases remaining between them. The CDR3 length is 14 residues. Germline V CDR1 and CDR2: SGDLS, YYNGEE. The CDR3 DNA follows: TGTGCCAGCAGCGTAAAGGGGCTTAACACTGAAGCTTTCTTT. Translation: CASSVKGLNTEAFF.

This clonotype occurred many times. The chain carries TRBV5-1 and TRBJ1-2; 9 bases map to TRBD1. V lost 3 bases and J lost 7; bases outside the gene matches: 7. The germline V gene encodes CDR1 SGHRS and CDR2 YFSETQ. This CDR3 contains 14 residues. The CDR3, as DNA: TGCGCCAGCAGCTGGGACAGGGTGCCAAGTGGCTACACCTTC. Translating gives CASSWDRVPSGYTF.

This clonotype was counted at least ten times. This chain connects TRBV4-1 to TRBJ1-4, with 8 bases that match TRBD1. Trimming at V came to 0 bases and at J to 7 bases, leaving 4 bases not matched to a gene. CDR3 length: 15 residues. CDR1 is MGHRA and CDR2 is YSYEKL in the germline V gene. The CDR3 loop reads CASSQEGQGGEKLFF. CDR3 bases: TGCGCCAGCAGCCAAGAAGGACAGGGAGGTGAAAAACTGTTTTTT.

V is TRBV27 and J is TRBJ1-5; 11 nucleotides align to TRBD1. Germline lookup yields CDR1 MNHEY and CDR2 SMNVEV (reference sequence). V shed 7 bases, J shed 2 bases, and the junction held 1 base outside the gene matches. This CDR3 is built from 14 residues. The DNA for the CDR3 is TGTGCCAGCAAGGACAGGGGGCGCAATCAGCCCCAGCATTTT. This gives the protein CASKDRGRNQPQHF.

This clonotype was observed a few times. The chain recombines TRBV5-1 with TRBJ2-3; TRBD2 agrees at 9 bases. CDR1 SGHRS and CDR2 YFSETQ come from the germline V gene. The ends lost 3 bases at V and 4 bases at J; junction bases unmatched: 9. This CDR3 is 16 amino acids long. The CDR3 DNA is TGCGCCAGCAGCTGGAGGACTAGCGCGGAGCCAGATACGCAGTATTTT. This translates into CASSWRTSAEPDTQYF.

The genes are TRBV10-3 and TRBJ2-2; possible D gene TRBD2, 6 bases. There are 15 residues in the CDR3. Trimming shortened V by 4 bases and J by 3 bases, and 12 bases separated the two germline ends. Germline CDR1 is ENHRY and CDR2 is SYGVKD. CDR3 nucleotide sequence: TGTGCCATCAGTGTTTCGGGGGTGTACACCGGGGAGCTGTTTTTT. Encoded protein: CAISVSGVYTGELFF.

The chain joins TRBV12-3 or TRBV12-4 to TRBJ1-2; perhaps TRBD1 as D (5 bases). The CDR3 loop spans 12 amino acids. With 8 bases removed from V and 8 bases from J, the gap between germline ends came to 15 bases. The CDR3 nucleotides read TGTGCCAGCCATGGGGCCGCGCGGGGCTACACCTTC. Translating it yields CASHGAARGYTF.

The J gene is TRBJ2-7, the V gene TRBV20-1, with D perhaps TRBD1 (6 bases). The CDR3 is 12 residues long. V was clipped by 3 bases and J by 2 bases, with 8 bases between them. CDR1 DFQATT and CDR2 SNEGSKA come from the germline V gene (reference sequence). CDR3: CSARGHPYEQYF. CDR3 sequence (DNA): TGCAGTGCTAGGGGACATCCCTACGAGCAGTACTTC.

V gene TRBV12-5 combines with J gene TRBJ2-7; D assignment may be TRBD1 or TRBD2 (5 bases each). The germline CDR1 and CDR2 sequences are LGHNT and FRNRAP. The length of the CDR3 is 13 residues. V gave up 6 bases and J gave up 4 bases, with 13 bases separating them. The CDR3 DNA sequence: TGTGCTAGTGGATGGGACCCCAGTTACGAGCAGTACTTC. It translates to CASGWDPSYEQYF.

V gene TRBV20-1 combines with J gene TRBJ2-3; the D gene is possibly TRBD1 (6 bases). CDR3 length equals 12 residues. Trimming removed 3 bases at V and 4 bases at J, with 8 bases between. The germline CDR1 and CDR2 sequences are DFQATT and SNEGSKA (reference sequence). CDR3 coding DNA: TGCAGTGCTAGGGGGGCGGCAGATACGCAGTATTTT. The encoded protein is CSARGAADTQYF.

This clonotype has just a few counts. The rearrangement joins TRBV9 to TRBJ2-2, with D possibly matching TRBD1 (6 bases). The CDR3 runs to 14 residues. Trimming left V 4 bases short and J 6 bases short, with 13 bases between. CDR1 is SGDLS and CDR2 is YYNGEE in the germline V gene. CDR3 nucleotides: TGTGCCAGCAGCATTAACAGGGTACCCGGGGAGCTGTTTTTT. It yields the protein CASSINRVPGELFF.

This clonotype was recorded a few times. J is TRBJ1-5 and V is TRBV20-1; D is ambiguous. The CDR3 totals 13 residues. The germline gives CDR1 DFQATT, CDR2 SNEGSKA (reference sequence). V gave up 1 base and J gave up 0 bases, with 4 bases separating them. The chain's CDR3 is CSARVGSNQPQHF. The CDR3, as DNA: TGCAGTGCTAGAGTGGGTAGCAATCAGCCCCAGCATTTT.

The chain employs TRBV3-1 and TRBJ2-1, with TRBD2 matching 11 bases. V shed 4 bases and J 0 bases; nucleotides not matched to a gene: 5. This CDR3 region has 17 residues. Germline assignment: CDR1 LGHDT and CDR2 YNNKEL (reference sequence). The CDR3: CASSLTSGGFSYNEQFF. For the CDR3, the DNA is TGTGCCAGCAGCCTTACTAGCGGGGGATTCTCCTACAATGAGCAGTTCTTC.

This chain joins TRBV4-1 and TRBJ1-2, with D unresolved. The CDR3 runs to 14 residues. The germline CDR1 and CDR2 sequences are MGHRA and YSYEKL. V lost 0 bases and J 8 bases, leaving 13 bases between the germline ends. This CDR3 reads CASSQDEIDPGYTF. DNA for the CDR3: TGCGCCAGCAGCCAAGATGAGATTGACCCCGGCTACACCTTC.

The chain is built from TRBV3-1 and TRBJ2-5; TRBD2 matches 11 bases. The CDR3 has 15 residues. Germline CDR1 and CDR2: LGHDT and YNNKEL (reference sequence). The V and J ends lost 5 bases and 3 bases, in that order; junction bases with no gene match: 5. CDR3 residues: CASSSGLAGKETQYF. CDR3 DNA sequence: TGTGCCAGCAGCTCAGGACTAGCGGGTAAAGAGACCCAGTACTTC.

This clonotype showed up just a few times. The chain joins TRBV4-1 to TRBJ1-2, with unresolved D. V dropped 1 base and J dropped 5 bases, with 14 bases sitting between them. The V gene's germline CDR1 is MGHRA and CDR2 YSYEKL. CDR3 length: 15 amino acids. The CDR3 sequence: CASSQGHGRAYGYTF. The CDR3, as DNA: TGCGCCAGCAGCCAAGGCCACGGGAGAGCATATGGCTACACCTTC.

This clonotype was detected a few times. The rearrangement links TRBV5-1 to TRBJ2-7, with D unresolved. The CDR3 is 14 amino acids. From germline, CDR1 is SGHRS and CDR2 YFSETQ. V shed 0 bases and J shed 4 bases, with 11 bases lying between them. The CDR3 protein is CASSLDSVYYEQYF. CDR3 nucleotide sequence: TGCGCCAGCAGCTTGGATTCTGTCTATTACGAGCAGTACTTC.

The chain combines TRBV20-1 with TRBJ2-7, with 8 bases matching TRBD1. The germline CDR1 and CDR2 sequences are DFQATT and SNEGSKA (reference sequence). The CDR3 has 13 residues. This chain's CDR3 is CSARGQVYYEQYF. CDR3 bases: TGCAGCGCACGGGGACAGGTCTACTACGAGCAGTACTTC.